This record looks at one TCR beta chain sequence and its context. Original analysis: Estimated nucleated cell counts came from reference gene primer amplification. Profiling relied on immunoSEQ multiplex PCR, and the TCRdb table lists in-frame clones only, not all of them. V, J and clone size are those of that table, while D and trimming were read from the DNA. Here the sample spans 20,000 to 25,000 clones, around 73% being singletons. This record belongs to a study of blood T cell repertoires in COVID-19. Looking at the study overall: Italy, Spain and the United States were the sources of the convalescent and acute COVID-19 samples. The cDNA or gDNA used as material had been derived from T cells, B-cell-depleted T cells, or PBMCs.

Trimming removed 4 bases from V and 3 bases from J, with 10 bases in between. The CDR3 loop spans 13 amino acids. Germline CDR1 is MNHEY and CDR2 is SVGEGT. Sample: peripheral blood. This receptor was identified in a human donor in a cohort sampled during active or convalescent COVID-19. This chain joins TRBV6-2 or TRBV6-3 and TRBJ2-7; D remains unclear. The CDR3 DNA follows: TGTGCCAGCAGTTTCGAGCCCCGCTACGAGCAGTACTTC. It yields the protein CASSFEPRYEQYF.